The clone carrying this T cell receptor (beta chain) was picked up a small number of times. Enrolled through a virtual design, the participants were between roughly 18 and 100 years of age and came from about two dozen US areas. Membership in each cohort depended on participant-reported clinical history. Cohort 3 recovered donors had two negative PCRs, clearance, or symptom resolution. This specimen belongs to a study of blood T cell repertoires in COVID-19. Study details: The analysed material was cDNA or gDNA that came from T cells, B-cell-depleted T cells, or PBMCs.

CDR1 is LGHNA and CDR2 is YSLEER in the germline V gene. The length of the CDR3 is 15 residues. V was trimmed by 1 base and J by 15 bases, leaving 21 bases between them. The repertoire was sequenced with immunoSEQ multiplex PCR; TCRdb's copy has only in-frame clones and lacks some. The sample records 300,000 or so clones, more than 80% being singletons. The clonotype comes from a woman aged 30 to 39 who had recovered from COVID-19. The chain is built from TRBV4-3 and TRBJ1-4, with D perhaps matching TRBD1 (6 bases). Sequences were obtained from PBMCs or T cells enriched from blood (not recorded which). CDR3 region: CASSQVGGGRETVFF. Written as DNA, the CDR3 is TGCGCCAGCAGCCAAGTGGGGGGGGGCCGGGAAACTGTGTTTTTT.